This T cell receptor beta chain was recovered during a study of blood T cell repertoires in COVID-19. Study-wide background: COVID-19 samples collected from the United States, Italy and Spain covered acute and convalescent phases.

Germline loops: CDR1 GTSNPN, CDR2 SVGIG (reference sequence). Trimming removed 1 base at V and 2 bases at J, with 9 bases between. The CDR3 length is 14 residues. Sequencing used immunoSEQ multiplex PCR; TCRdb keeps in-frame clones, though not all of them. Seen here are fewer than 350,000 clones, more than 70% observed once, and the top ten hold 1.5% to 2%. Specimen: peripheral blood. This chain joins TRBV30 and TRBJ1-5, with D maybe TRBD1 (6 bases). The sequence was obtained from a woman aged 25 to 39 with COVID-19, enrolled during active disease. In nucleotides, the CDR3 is TGTGCCTGGAGTGCTCCAGGGGGCAATCAGCCCCAGCATTTT. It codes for CAWSAPGGNQPQHF. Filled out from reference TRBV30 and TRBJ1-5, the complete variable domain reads SQTIHQWPATLVQPVGSPLSLECTVEGTSNPNLYWYRQAAGRGLQLLFYSVGIGQISSEVPQNLSASRPQDRQFILSSKKLLLSDSGFYLCAWSAPGGNQPQHFGDGTRLSIL.